This T cell receptor beta chain originates from a study of shared T cell receptors in the human thymus. Profiling relied on immunoSEQ multiplex PCR, and the TCRdb table lists in-frame clones only, not all of them. Among hundreds of thousands of clones listed, approximately 87% were seen once. CDR3 length equals 16 residues. With V trimmed by 4 bases and J by 8 bases, 10 bases remained unmatched. Germline V CDR1 and CDR2: LGHNA, YSLEER. A further study also used this sample, focusing on human thymus T cells. That paper adds: The donors were infants in Finland with congenital heart defects, otherwise immunologically healthy. Thymus tissue for the work was resected from patients undergoing corrective heart surgery. Within thymic and blood repertoires, V and J gene usage appeared to be biased. As related research reported, thymic repertoires overlapped highly among unrelated individuals.

The sample was thymocytes. V gene TRBV4-3 combines with J gene TRBJ2-1, with TRBD2 matching 11 bases. The sequence was collected from a boy younger than two with a congenital heart defect. CDR3 protein: CASSRQTSGVTDEQFF. In nucleotides, the CDR3 is TGCGCCAGCAGCCGACAGACTAGCGGGGTTACCGATGAGCAGTTCTTC.